This T cell receptor beta chain originates from a study of early stage breast cancer tumors. In the study overall: Of some 17 invasive breast tumors, more than ten were hormone receptor-positive, HER2-negative. Notes on the study in general: Compared with adjacent normal breast, tumors showed 2 to 2.5-fold denser, more clonal T cells. Commonly generated sequences made up most enriched TCRB sequences shared between patients.

In this sample, this clone turned up once. The target antigen is unknown. Profiling relied on immunoSEQ multiplex PCR, and the TCRdb table lists in-frame clones only, not all of them. The profile shows about 72,000 clones, 70% to 85% of them singletons. Trimming cost V 0 bases and J 1 base, with 7 bases left between them. The CDR3 has 14 residues. Germline CDR1 reads GTSNPN; CDR2 reads SVGIG (reference sequence). This sequence was found in a person aged 55-75 years with breast cancer. The chain uses TRBV30 and TRBJ2-1, with D perhaps matching TRBD2 (5 bases). The source material was blood. The CDR3 spells CAWSVGSSYNEQFF. CDR3 in DNA: TGTGCCTGGAGTGTAGGGAGTTCCTACAATGAGCAGTTCTTC. The full variable domain, rest sourced from reference TRBV30 and TRBJ2-1, is SQTIHQWPATLVQPVGSPLSLECTVEGTSNPNLYWYRQAAGRGLQLLFYSVGIGQISSEVPQNLSASRPQDRQFILSSKKLLLSDSGFYLCAWSVGSSYNEQFFGPGTRLTVL.